Listed below are T cell receptor beta chains from one sample, sequenced in a study of cytomegalovirus exposure and HLA in healthy donors. Here immunoSEQ multiplex PCR was the method, and the copy in TCRdb shows in-frame clones only, minus some. This table has some 190,000 clones, around 82% appearing once. Sequenced material: PBMCs. All receptors come from a woman younger than 45 in good health and CMV-seropositive. The CDR3 runs from the conserved cysteine through the conserved F or W.

V gene,J gene,CDR3 protein
TRBV10-3,TRBJ1-2,CARGDTIDYGYTF
TRBV2,TRBJ2-7,CATRQAFIYEQYF
TRBV28,TRBJ1-6,CASSGASSYNSPLHF
TRBV9,TRBJ2-7,CASSPGTVHTYEQYF
TRBV10-3,TRBJ2-7,CATLEERDYEQYF
TRBV11-2,TRBJ2-5,CASSFSTQRGCYF
TRBV28,TRBJ2-4,CASSLTSGGNIQYF
TRBV6-1,TRBJ1-2,CASERGTLYGHTF
TRBV4-1,-,CASSQNLGVNYEQYF
TRBV5-8,TRBJ2-1,CASSLRVDGYNEQFF
TRBV28,TRBJ1-4,CASSSRIATNEKLFF
TRBV5-1,TRBJ2-1,CASSFTGTPYNEQFF
TRBV4-2,TRBJ2-1,CASSQETSGYNEQFF
TRBV10-3,TRBJ2-7,CAISELTGRGYEQYF
TRBV10-3,TRBJ1-5,CAISEYRGGNQPQHF
TRBV7-9,TRBJ2-7,CASSTGLAGGIYEQYF
TRBV18,TRBJ1-6,CASSPPGDRGSPLHF
TRBV11-2,TRBJ2-7,CASSPRGYEQYF
TRBV11-3,TRBJ2-7,CASSEDRTYEQYF
TRBV27,TRBJ1-4,CASSSHGTRAEKLFF
TRBV11-3,TRBJ2-7,CASRQVPSYEQYF
TRBV13,TRBJ1-1,CASSHMGANTEAFF
TRBV7-2,TRBJ2-7,CASSLGGTSGAREQYF
TRBV6-6,TRBJ2-5,CASTYGDSQETQYF
TRBV29-1,TRBJ2-5,CSASEAGGRVTQYF
TRBV6-4,TRBJ2-1,CASSDTGGSNEQFF
TRBV5-5,TRBJ2-1,CASSWWGETNEQFF
TRBV6-5,TRBJ2-2,CASSYSAGGNTGELFF